This TCR beta chain was retrieved from a study of cytomegalovirus exposure and HLA in healthy donors. Study-wide results and limits: Rates of TCR association differed by HLA locus in a later analysis, with DRB1 highest and HLA-C lowest. The authors excluded some V segments, including TRBV6-2 and TRBV6-3, as indistinguishable.

Turning to this clone: Its antigen is unidentified.

The PCR was carried out with 60 Vbeta primers and 13 Jbeta primers. Sequenced by immunoSEQ multiplex PCR; TCRdb stores in-frame clones only, minus some. The sample includes some 150,000 clones, roughly 78% of them seen just once. This CDR3 has 13 amino acids. The V end was cut by 5 bases, the J end by 3 bases, with 10 bases between. Germline V gene data show CDR1 as KGHSH and CDR2 as LQKENI. The V and J genes are TRBV18 and TRBJ1-1; a weak D match, TRBD1 (6 bases). This sequence was found in a man in his fifties or sixties in good health and CMV-seropositive. The sequenced sample was PBMCs. The CDR3 reads CASSYNRDTEAFF. CDR3 bases: TGTGCCAGCTCATATAACAGGGACACTGAAGCTTTCTTT.